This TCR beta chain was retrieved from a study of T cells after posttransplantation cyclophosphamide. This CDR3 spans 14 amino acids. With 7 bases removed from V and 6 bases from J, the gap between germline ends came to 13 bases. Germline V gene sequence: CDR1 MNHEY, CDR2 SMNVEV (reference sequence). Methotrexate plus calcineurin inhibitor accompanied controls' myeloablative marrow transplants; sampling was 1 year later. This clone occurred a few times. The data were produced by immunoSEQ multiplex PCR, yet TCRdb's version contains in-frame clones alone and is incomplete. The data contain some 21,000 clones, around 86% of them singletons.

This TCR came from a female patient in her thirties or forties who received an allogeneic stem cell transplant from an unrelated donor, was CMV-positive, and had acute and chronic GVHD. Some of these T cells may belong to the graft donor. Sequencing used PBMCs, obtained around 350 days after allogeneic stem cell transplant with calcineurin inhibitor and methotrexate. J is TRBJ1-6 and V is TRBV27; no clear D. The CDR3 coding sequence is TGTGCCAGCACGGCACGGGGAAGTAATTCACCCCTCCACTTT. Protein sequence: CASTARGSNSPLHF.